These 30 T cell receptor beta chains share one sample of origin, sequenced in a study of cytomegalovirus exposure and HLA in healthy donors. PCR employed 60 Vbeta and 13 Jbeta primers. Clones were read by immunoSEQ multiplex PCR, and TCRdb kept only the in-frame ones, dropping some. Among about 130,000 clones, 82% were seen once, and the ten largest hold about 8.1%. Sequencing was done on a sample of PBMCs. The source of these receptors is a woman aged 45 to 65 in good health and CMV-seropositive.

The rearrangement uses TRBV28 and TRBJ1-5; a possible D gene is TRBD1 (5 bases). CDR1 MDHEN and CDR2 SYDVKM come from the germline V gene. V lost 3 bases and J 7 bases, leaving 13 bases between the germline ends. The CDR3 totals 14 residues. The CDR3 reads CASSLEGILQPQHF. The DNA for the CDR3 is TGTGCCAGCAGTTTGGAGGGGATTCTGCAGCCCCAGCATTTT.

This clone has just a few counts. V and J are TRBV30 and TRBJ1-4; TRBD1 matches 7 bases. With 3 bases clipped from V and 7 bases from J, the junction kept 2 bases outside the gene matches. The CDR3 runs 12 residues. Germline values: CDR1 GTSNPN, CDR2 SVGIG (reference sequence). CDR3 sequence: CAWRGGSEKLFF. CDR3 in DNA: TGTGCCTGGAGAGGGGGCAGTGAAAAACTGTTTTTT. Drawing the rest from reference TRBV30 and TRBJ1-4, the complete variable domain is SQTIHQWPATLVQPVGSPLSLECTVEGTSNPNLYWYRQAAGRGLQLLFYSVGIGQISSEVPQNLSASRPQDRQFILSSKKLLLSDSGFYLCAWRGGSEKLFFGSGTQLSVL.

This clone appeared a few times. The chain is built from TRBV15 and TRBJ1-2; 7 bases are a match to TRBD1. Germline V CDR1 and CDR2: LNHNV, YYDKDF (reference sequence). This CDR3 has 16 amino acids. Germline trimming cut 4 bases from V and 0 bases from J; bases unmatched to any gene: 8. Here the CDR3 DNA reads TGTGCCACCAGCATACGACAGGGATCAGCTAACTATGGCTACACCTTC. Residues: CATSIRQGSANYGYTF.

The rearrangement links TRBV11-3 to TRBJ2-1; TRBD1 is a possible D gene (6 bases). CDR1 is SGHNT and CDR2 is YENEEA in the germline V gene. The V end lost 2 bases, the J end lost 4 bases, and 9 bases lay between the germline ends. This CDR3 region has 14 residues. The CDR3 DNA sequence: TGTGCCAGCAGCTTATATCAGGGGTACAATGAGCAGTTCTTC. As protein: CASSLYQGYNEQFF.

This clone was counted between two and nine times. This chain joins TRBV4-1 and TRBJ2-3, with D perhaps TRBD2 (5 bases). The CDR3 runs 16 residues. V was trimmed by 0 bases and J by 2 bases, leaving 12 bases between them. The germline V gene has CDR1 MGHRA and CDR2 YSYEKL. CDR3 nucleotide sequence: TGCGCCAGCAGCCAAGAAAGGAGGCTGATCACAGATACGCAGTATTTT. Translated, it gives CASSQERRLITDTQYF.

In its sample, this clone was seen a few times. The V and J genes are TRBV6-6 and TRBJ1-1; maybe TRBD1 (5 bases). Per germline, CDR1 MNHNY and CDR2 SVGAGI (reference sequence). CDR3 length equals 14 residues. Trimming removed 6 bases at V and 1 base at J, with 12 bases between. The CDR3 sequence: CASSSRTPNTEAFF. The CDR3 DNA sequence: TGTGCCAGCAGCTCCCGGACACCGAACACTGAAGCTTTCTTT.

This chain links TRBV28 with TRBJ1-1; D remains ambiguous. V lost 8 bases, J lost 4 bases, and 14 bases lay in between. The CDR3 sequence is 13 residues long. Germline-derived CDR1 and CDR2 are MDHEN and SYDVKM. The CDR3 DNA is TGTGCCAGCTTTTCCCTCGGTGGCACTGAAGCTTTCTTT. Its translation: CASFSLGGTEAFF.

The J gene is TRBJ1-2, the V gene TRBV18; perhaps TRBD1 as D (6 bases). V lost 6 bases and J 5 bases, leaving 19 bases between the germline ends. The CDR3 runs 15 residues. Germline CDR1 is KGHSH and CDR2 is LQKENI. The CDR3 DNA is TGTGCCAGCTCTCCAGACAGGAAGAGGGGATATGGCTACACCTTC. The encoded protein is CASSPDRKRGYGYTF.

The chain's CDR3 is CASSRVGGRETQYF. CDR3 DNA sequence: TGTGCCAGCAGTAGGGTTGGGGGCAGAGAGACCCAGTACTTC. The chain joins TRBV7-2 to TRBJ2-5, with a tentative D call TRBD1 (6 bases). From germline, CDR1 is SGHTA and CDR2 FQGNSA. The CDR3 covers 14 residues. V was trimmed by 6 bases and J by 4 bases, leaving 15 bases between them.

CDR3 residues: CASSLNYINEQFF. As DNA, the CDR3 is TGTGCCAGCAGCTTGAACTACATCAATGAGCAGTTCTTC. V and J are TRBV7-6 and TRBJ2-1; no clear D. This CDR3 is built from 13 residues. In germline, CDR1 is SGHVS, CDR2 FNYEAQ. Trimming removed 3 bases from V and 6 bases from J, with 9 bases in between.

This clone showed up just a few times. V usage is TRBV28 and J usage is TRBJ2-3; TRBD1 matches 9 bases. Germline V gene data show CDR1 as MDHEN and CDR2 as SYDVKM. Germline trimming cut 2 bases from V and 5 bases from J; bases unmatched to any gene: 11. This CDR3 is 17 amino acids long. The chain's CDR3 is CASSLGTGKGGQDTQYF. CDR3 sequence (DNA): TGTGCCAGCAGTTTAGGGACAGGGAAGGGGGGCCAAGATACGCAGTATTTT.

The chain has TRBV5-1 and TRBJ2-5, with D possibly being TRBD2 (5 bases). The CDR3 extends over 14 amino acids. Germline V gene sequence: CDR1 SGHRS, CDR2 YFSETQ. V dropped 0 bases and J dropped 7 bases, with 13 bases sitting between them. The CDR3 region is CASSLESAGVTQYF. The CDR3 DNA reads as TGCGCCAGCAGCTTGGAGAGTGCCGGGGTGACCCAGTACTTC.

V is TRBV6-5 and J is TRBJ1-2, with a weak D call TRBD1 (5 bases). The germline V gene has CDR1 MNHEY and CDR2 SVGAGI. Trimming removed 0 bases at V and 8 bases at J, with 13 bases between. This CDR3 spans 14 amino acids. This CDR3 reads CASSYSPGGLGYTF. The DNA of the CDR3 is TGTGCCAGCAGTTACTCGCCGGGGGGTCTGGGCTACACCTTC.

The chain combines TRBV7-8 with TRBJ2-7; 8 bases align to TRBD2. In germline, CDR1 is SGHVS, CDR2 FQNEAQ. This CDR3 contains 15 residues. Trimming at V came to 5 bases and at J to 4 bases, leaving 10 bases not matched to a gene. The CDR3 DNA is TGTGCCAGCAGCCCCCGGGAGGGCCTTGGTTACGAGCAGTACTTC. Translating it yields CASSPREGLGYEQYF. The whole variable domain, filled in from reference TRBV7-8 and TRBJ2-7, reads GAGVSQSPRYKVAKRGQDVALRCDPISGHVSLFWYQQALGQGPEFLTYFQNEAQLDKSGLPSDRFFAERPEGSVSTLKIQRTQQEDSAVYLCASSPREGLGYEQYFGPGTRLTVT.

This clone was picked up one time. The chain employs TRBV30 and TRBJ2-1; 9 nucleotides align to TRBD1. This CDR3 region has 12 residues. V shed 4 bases, J shed 15 bases, and the junction held 10 bases outside the gene matches. Per germline, CDR1 GTSNPN and CDR2 SVGIG (reference sequence). The CDR3 nucleotides read TGTGCCTGGAAAGGAGGAGCGGACAGGGGGTTCTTC. Its protein product is CAWKGGADRGFF.

This chain links TRBV2 with TRBJ2-5; TRBD2 aligns across 7 bases. The V gene end was trimmed by 3 bases and the J gene end by 3 bases; junction bases not matched to a gene: 4. The CDR3 is 14 amino acids. The germline CDR1 and CDR2 sequences are SNHLY and FYNNEI. The CDR3 is CASSEALAKETQYF. The CDR3 DNA reads as TGTGCCAGCAGTGAGGCACTAGCGAAAGAGACCCAGTACTTC.

The V gene is TRBV7-9, the J gene TRBJ2-2, with unresolved D. CDR1 SEHNR and CDR2 FQNEAQ come from the germline V gene (reference sequence). The CDR3 has 14 amino acids. V lost 4 bases and J lost 5, with 11 bases in between. Here the CDR3 DNA reads TGTGCCAGCAGCTACTACGCAGTGACCGGGGAGCTGTTTTTT. Residues: CASSYYAVTGELFF. Variable domain in full (rest from reference TRBV7-9 and TRBJ2-2): DTGVSQNPRHKITKRGQNVTFRCDPISEHNRLYWYRQTLGQGPEFLTYFQNEAQLEKSRLLSDRFSAERPKGSFSTLEIQRTEQGDSAMYLCASSYYAVTGELFFGEGSRLTVL.

The chain joins TRBV6-6 to TRBJ2-1; the match to TRBD2 covers 8 bases. CDR3 length: 15 amino acids. Germline V CDR1 and CDR2: MNHNY, SVGAGI (reference sequence). The V gene end was trimmed by 3 bases and the J gene end by 4 bases; junction bases not matched to a gene: 5. CDR3 in amino acids: CASSYTLAVYNEQFF. CDR3 DNA sequence: TGTGCCAGCAGTTATACACTAGCGGTATACAATGAGCAGTTCTTC.

The rearrangement joins TRBV4-3 to TRBJ1-5, with a tentative D call TRBD1 (6 bases). The CDR3 totals 17 residues. CDR1 LGHNA and CDR2 YSLEER come from the germline V gene. V gave up 0 bases and J gave up 0 bases, with 12 bases separating them. This CDR3 is CASSQDWGQFSNQPQHF. The CDR3 DNA is TGCGCCAGCAGCCAAGATTGGGGGCAGTTTAGCAATCAGCCCCAGCATTTT.

The CDR3 region is CASSSRLAGGNEQFF. The CDR3 DNA reads TGTGCCAGCAGCTCACGACTAGCGGGAGGAAATGAGCAGTTCTTC. The chain employs TRBV6-5 and TRBJ2-1; TRBD2 matches 13 bases. The CDR3 has 15 amino acids. Germline assignment: CDR1 MNHEY and CDR2 SVGAGI. J gave up 7 bases and V 6 bases, and 6 bases lay outside the gene matches.

The chain combines TRBV19 with TRBJ2-7; 8 bases map to TRBD2. The CDR3 covers 15 residues. V gave up 8 bases and J gave up 2 bases; unmatched junction bases: 11. Per the germline V gene, CDR1 is LNHDA and CDR2 is SQIVND (reference sequence). In DNA form, the CDR3 reads TGTGCCAGTGGTGATTGGCGGGAGGACACCTACGAGCAGTACTTC. This codes for CASGDWREDTYEQYF.

The CDR3 bases are TGTGCCAGCAGTCCGACAGGGGGCGACTACGAGCAGTACTTC. It encodes CASSPTGGDYEQYF. The rearrangement joins TRBV28 to TRBJ2-7, with 10 bases fitting TRBD1. Germline trimming cut 5 bases from V and 3 bases from J; bases unmatched to any gene: 4. CDR1 is MDHEN and CDR2 is SYDVKM in the germline V gene. The length of the CDR3 is 14 residues.

This clone appeared a few times. J is TRBJ2-5 and V is TRBV10-3; 10 nucleotides agree with TRBD1. The CDR3 sequence is 18 residues long. Germline V lookup: CDR1 ENHRY, CDR2 SYGVKD. V was pared by 2 bases and J by 0 bases, with 9 bases of the junction left unmatched. The CDR3: CAISEAGTGVLYQETQYF. The CDR3 region has the DNA TGTGCCATCAGTGAGGCCGGGACAGGGGTTCTGTACCAAGAGACCCAGTACTTC.

Details on this clone: The junction differs from germline at one of its ends, possibly a read error. The gene calls are TRBV5-4 and TRBJ2-7; 8 nucleotides line up with TRBD1. In germline, CDR1 is SGHNT, CDR2 YYREEE (reference sequence). The CDR3 covers 19 residues. This CDR3 is CASSLGWSRGGQGSDEQYF. CDR3 bases: TGTGCCAGCAGCTTGGGGTGGTCCCGTGGAGGACAGGGCTCCGACGAGCAGTACTTC.

J is TRBJ2-5 and V is TRBV5-4, with D possibly matching TRBD2 (6 bases). The assigned J gene may be wrong: the sequence end matches TRBJ2-7 better. The CDR3 is 16 amino acids. Germline lookup yields CDR1 SGHNT and CDR2 YYREEE (reference sequence). CDR3 region: CASSLGQGLSAYEQYF. DNA of the CDR3: TGTGCCAGCAGCTTGGGGCAGGGACTCTCCGCCTACGAGCAGTACTTC.

This chain joins TRBV5-6 and TRBJ1-2; TRBD1 agrees at 10 bases. CDR3 size: 15 residues. The J segment lost 6 bases and the V segment lost 3 bases, leaving 8 bases of the junction unmatched. CDR1 and CDR2 (germline): SGHDT, YYEEEE. The CDR3 nucleotides read TGTGCCAGCAGCTCAACGACAGGGGGCTCGGATGGCTACACCTTC. Amino acids: CASSSTTGGSDGYTF.

This chain uses TRBV4-1 with TRBJ1-2; D is perhaps TRBD1 (5 bases). Between the trimmed V and J ends, which lost 0 bases and 3 bases, there was a span of 11 bases. CDR3 length equals 15 residues. The V gene's germline CDR1 is MGHRA and CDR2 YSYEKL. The CDR3 DNA is TGCGCCAGCAGCCAAGAACCCCCAGGGTACTATGGCTACACCTTC. Its translation is CASSQEPPGYYGYTF.

This chain joins TRBV5-1 and TRBJ1-4, with TRBD1 matching 7 bases. The CDR3 has 15 residues. The germline V gene has CDR1 SGHRS and CDR2 YFSETQ. Trimming cost V 4 bases and J 4 bases; bases outside gene matches: 7. The CDR3 region has the DNA TGCGCCAGCAGCGAGACGACAGGGTTTAATGAAAAACTGTTTTTT. This gives the protein CASSETTGFNEKLFF.

The genes are TRBV2 and TRBJ2-3; maybe TRBD2 (6 bases). Trimming cost V 6 bases and J 2 bases, with 12 bases left between them. In germline, CDR1 is SNHLY, CDR2 FYNNEI. The CDR3 has 14 residues. This CDR3 reads CASRKEGLTDTQYF. The CDR3 nucleotides read TGTGCCAGCAGAAAGGAGGGCCTCACAGATACGCAGTATTTT. Together with reference TRBV2 and TRBJ2-3, the CDR3 gives the full variable domain: EPEVTQTPSHQVTQMGQEVILRCVPISNHLYFYWYRQILGQKVEFLVSFYNNEISEKSEIFDDQFSVERPDGSNFTLKIRSTKLEDSAMYFCASRKEGLTDTQYFGPGTRLTVL.

CDR3 DNA: TGTGCTAGTGGTTATGCCGGGACTAGCGATAGCGGGGAGCTGTTTTTT. Encoded protein: CASGYAGTSDSGELFF. This chain joins TRBV12-5 and TRBJ2-2, with 10 nucleotides matching TRBD2. Trimming at V came to 4 bases and at J to 7 bases, leaving 9 bases not matched to a gene. Germline V gene sequence: CDR1 LGHNT, CDR2 FRNRAP. CDR3 length: 16 residues.